A single sample gave rise to the 13 T cell receptor beta chains below, sequenced in a study of shared clonotypes between healthy human individuals. Method: immunoSEQ multiplex PCR; TCRdb's copy keeps in-frame clones and lacks some. The data contain around 1,900,000 clones, over 85% of them singletons. Cells designated naive CD8 were CD45RO-negative and were positively selected for CCR7, with terminally differentiated effector memory CD45RA+ cells excluded. Sequenced sample: naive CD8+ T cells from PBMCs. Every receptor here comes from a man younger than 35 in good health. Some clones in this sample may be carry-over from other donors' samples.

On this clone itself: At one end, the junction sequence differs from germline, possibly due to a read error. This chain links TRBV5-6 with TRBJ2-3; possible D gene TRBD1, 6 bases. CDR1 is SGHDT, CDR2 YYEEEE, per germline. The CDR3 has 13 residues. The CDR3 reads CASSLSRTDPQYF. The DNA of the CDR3 is TGTGCCAGCAGCTTGTCACGGACAGATCCGCAGTATTTT.

The CDR3 DNA reads as TGTGCCAGCACCCCTCCAGGCCAGGGAAATGGCTACACCTTC. Its protein is CASTPPGQGNGYTF. The chain joins TRBV28 to TRBJ1-2; TRBD1 is a possible D gene (5 bases). CDR3 size: 14 residues. CDR1 MDHEN and CDR2 SYDVKM come from the germline V gene. V was clipped by 7 bases and J by 6 bases, with 18 bases between them.

Remarks on this clone: Other DNA sequences in this specimen translate into the identical CDR3. The chain joins TRBV7-9 to TRBJ2-7, with TRBD1 matching 10 bases. Germline V gene data show CDR1 as SEHNR and CDR2 as FQNEAQ (reference sequence). The CDR3 contains 13 residues. J gave up 7 bases and V 5 bases, and 5 bases lay outside the gene matches. As DNA, the CDR3 is TGTGCCAGCAGCCCCGACAGGGGGCGAGAGCAGTACTTC. This translates into CASSPDRGREQYF.

A single count supports this clone. The rearrangement links TRBV27 to TRBJ2-6, with D uncertain. V lost 2 bases and J lost 4, with 15 bases in between. CDR3 size: 17 residues. The V gene's germline CDR1 is MNHEY and CDR2 SMNVEV (reference sequence). The CDR3 nucleotides are TGTGCCAGCAGTTTAGGATCTTGGGTGGGGGGGGCCAACGTCCTGACTTTC. This codes for CASSLGSWVGGANVLTF. Drawing the rest from reference TRBV27 and TRBJ2-6, the complete variable domain is EAQVTQNPRYLITVTGKKLTVTCSQNMNHEYMSWYRQDPGLGLRQIYYSMNVEVTDKGDVPEGYKVSRKEKRNFPLILESPSPNQTSLYFCASSLGSWVGGANVLTFGAGSRLTVL.

This clone was seen only once. CDR3 DNA sequence: TGTGCCAGCAGCCAAGGGGGGACTAGTAGCTACGAGCAGTACTTC. It yields the protein CASSQGGTSSYEQYF. The rearrangement joins TRBV14 to TRBJ2-7, with 8 bases fitting TRBD2. The length of the CDR3 is 15 residues. The J segment lost 3 bases and the V segment lost 1 base, leaving 5 bases of the junction unmatched. Germline V gives CDR1 SGHDN, CDR2 FVKESK.

This clone was seen just once. This chain uses TRBV28 with TRBJ2-1; 10 bases are a match to TRBD2. Germline CDR1 MDHEN, CDR2 SYDVKM. Trimming cost V 6 bases and J 4 bases; bases outside gene matches: 12. The CDR3 is 17 residues long. CDR3 DNA: TGTGCCAGCAGGACTACTAGCGGGACAGATAAATACAATGAGCAGTTCTTC. This gives the protein CASRTTSGTDKYNEQFF.

This sequence joins TRBV6-6 and TRBJ2-7, with D unclear. The germline gives CDR1 MNHNY, CDR2 SVGAGI (reference sequence). CDR3 size: 16 residues. The germline V and J ends were trimmed by 0 bases and 1 base, with 13 bases remaining between them. CDR3 region: CASSYSDGVGSYEQYF. CDR3 coding DNA: TGTGCCAGCAGTTACTCGGACGGCGTAGGTTCCTACGAGCAGTACTTC.

The chain couples TRBV27 to TRBJ2-1, with D possibly TRBD2 on 5 matching bases. This CDR3 comprises 16 residues. Germline V gene data show CDR1 as MNHEY and CDR2 as SMNVEV (reference sequence). Trimming cost V 6 bases and J 2 bases, with 17 bases left between them. CDR3 coding DNA: TGTGCCAGCAGCCTAGATGGACTGATTGCCTACAATGAGCAGTTCTTC. This translates into CASSLDGLIAYNEQFF.

The rearrangement links TRBV27 to TRBJ2-2, with D possibly TRBD1 on 5 matching bases. The germline V gene has CDR1 MNHEY and CDR2 SMNVEV (reference sequence). The length of the CDR3 is 16 residues. The V end lost 2 bases, the J end lost 3 bases, and 13 bases lay between the germline ends. CDR3: CASSLRAGWDTGELFF. The CDR3, as DNA: TGTGCCAGCAGTTTACGCGCAGGGTGGGACACCGGGGAGCTGTTTTTT.

The chain carries TRBV7-9 and TRBJ2-1; 11 positions agree with TRBD1. V shed 5 bases, J shed 2 bases, and the junction held 5 bases outside the gene matches. Germline values: CDR1 SEHNR, CDR2 FQNEAQ (reference sequence). CDR3 length: 16 residues. CDR3 DNA: TGTGCCAGCAGCCCACGGACAGGGGGCCCCTACAATGAGCAGTTCTTC. It encodes CASSPRTGGPYNEQFF.

The rearrangement uses TRBV13 and TRBJ1-3, with 7 positions matching TRBD1. The V and J ends lost 5 bases and 3 bases, in that order; junction bases with no gene match: 10. Germline V gene data show CDR1 as PRHDT and CDR2 as FYEKMQ (reference sequence). The CDR3 has 16 amino acids. As DNA, the CDR3 is TGTGCCAGCAGCCTACTAGGGACAGAGCGTGGAAACACCATATATTTT. This translates into CASSLLGTERGNTIYF.

The chain employs TRBV11-2 and TRBJ2-1; the match to TRBD2 covers 14 bases. Per the germline V gene, CDR1 is SGHAT and CDR2 is FQNNGV. The CDR3 contains 18 residues. Losses at the gene ends were 0 bases for V and 8 bases for J; bases not matched to a gene: 9. CDR3 in DNA: TGTGCCAGCAGCTTAGATCTGACTAGCGGGGGGGCTCTCCATGAGCAGTTCTTC. It translates to CASSLDLTSGGALHEQFF.

Remarks on this clone: This sample also contains other DNA sequences that code for the same CDR3. The J gene is TRBJ2-7, the V gene TRBV7-9; D is undetermined. V was trimmed by 0 bases and J by 6 bases, leaving 6 bases between them. The length of the CDR3 is 12 residues. Germline V CDR1 and CDR2: SEHNR, FQNEAQ (reference sequence). The CDR3: CASSLAGTEQYF. The CDR3 bases are TGTGCCAGCAGCTTAGCAGGTACCGAGCAGTACTTC.